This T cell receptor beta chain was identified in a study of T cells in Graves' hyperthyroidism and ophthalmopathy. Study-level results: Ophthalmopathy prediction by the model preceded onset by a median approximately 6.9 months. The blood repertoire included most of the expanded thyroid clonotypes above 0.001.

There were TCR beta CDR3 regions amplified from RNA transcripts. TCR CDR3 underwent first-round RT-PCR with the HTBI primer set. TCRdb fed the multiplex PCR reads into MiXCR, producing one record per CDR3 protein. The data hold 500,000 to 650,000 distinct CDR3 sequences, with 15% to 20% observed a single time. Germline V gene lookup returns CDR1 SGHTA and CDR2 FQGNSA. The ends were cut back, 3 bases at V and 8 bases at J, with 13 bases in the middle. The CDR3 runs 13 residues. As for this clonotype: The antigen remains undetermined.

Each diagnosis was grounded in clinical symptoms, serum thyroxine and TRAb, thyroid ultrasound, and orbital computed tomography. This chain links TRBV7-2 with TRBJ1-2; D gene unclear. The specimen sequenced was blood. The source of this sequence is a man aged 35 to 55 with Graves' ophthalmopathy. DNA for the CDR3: TGTGCCAGCAGCTTTTTTACGGCGCAGGGCTACACCTTC. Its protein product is CASSFFTAQGYTF.